This T cell receptor (beta chain) is from a study of OX40 agonist ivuxolimab in advanced cancers. Study-wide findings and caveats: Averaged across samples, CD8+ T cells carried more expanded clones than CD4+ did. Specificity for antigen went undetermined in the expanded peripheral T cells. At 0.1 to 3.0 mg/kg and by week 6, clonal expansion occurred in CD4+ and CD8+ blood T cells.

A note on this clone: Its target is not known.

Generated by immunoSEQ multiplex PCR, the TCRdb table keeps only in-frame clones and is missing some. The data contain around 59,000 clones, about 89% of them singletons. This CDR3 has 14 amino acids. The germline CDR1 and CDR2 sequences are MDHEN and SYDVKM. V shed 7 bases and J shed 5 bases, with 16 bases lying between them. This specimen was CD4+ or CD8+ T cells sorted from blood, taken in a trial of the OX40 agonist ivuxolimab. This chain connects TRBV28 to TRBJ2-3, with D possibly TRBD2 on 7 matching bases. The clonotype was recovered from an adult with an advanced solid tumor such as melanoma, head and neck, liver or kidney cancer. CDR3 in DNA: TGTGCCAGCACCAAAGGGGGGAGGGTAGATACGCAGTATTTT. Translating gives CASTKGGRVDTQYF.